This T cell receptor (beta chain) comes out of a study of Ad26.COV2.S vaccination and SARS-CoV-2 variants. Study-level information: In the study, Ad26.COV2.S was injected intramuscularly once, or twice 56 days apart.

CDR1 is SNHLY and CDR2 is FYNNEI in the germline V gene. Trimming cost V 8 bases and J 0 bases, with 17 bases left between them. This CDR3 comprises 15 residues. The protocol was immunoSEQ multiplex PCR, while the TCRdb copy is restricted to in-frame clones and leaves out a portion. The table lists approximately 410,000 clones, around 93% of them singletons, with roughly 1.7% in the top ten. Treatment in this sample: approximately 18 received Ad26.COV2.S at low or high dose, single or two shots; 5 received placebo; per-sample allocation not given. Day 63 following the first vaccine or placebo injection was when the samples were taken. In Boston, the donor was an adult between 18-55 years of age.

This receptor was taken from a person between 18 and 59 years old who received the Ad26.COV2.S COVID-19 vaccine or a placebo. This material consisted of peripheral blood, taken in a trial of Ad26.COV2.S vaccine versus placebo. The chain couples TRBV2 to TRBJ2-7, with D perhaps assigned TRBD1 or TRBD2 (6 bases each). In nucleotides, the CDR3 is TGTGCCAGCGGAGGGTTCGAGGGGGTCTCCTACGAGCAGTACTTC. Its translation is CASGGFEGVSYEQYF. Full variable domain (rest looked up from reference TRBV2 and TRBJ2-7): EPEVTQTPSHQVTQMGQEVILRCVPISNHLYFYWYRQILGQKVEFLVSFYNNEISEKSEIFDDQFSVERPDGSNFTLKIRSTKLEDSAMYFCASGGFEGVSYEQYFGPGTRLTVT.